The clone carrying this T cell receptor (beta chain) was seen only once. The antigen is unknown. Only in-frame clones appear in the TCRdb table, and some are missing; sequencing was by immunoSEQ multiplex PCR. This table has more than 15,000 clones, about four fifths appearing once. The data derive from a study of chemoradiotherapy in HPV16-positive cancers. General study results and limits: During treatment, candidate HPV-specific clones and E7-related motifs expanded in tumor.

The germline gives CDR1 SGHAT, CDR2 FQDESV (reference sequence). The CDR3 has 13 amino acids. V shed 5 bases and J shed 5 bases, with 11 bases lying between them. The TCR was taken from a human donor with HPV-associated anogenital cancer. The chain carries TRBV11-1 and TRBJ2-3, with D tentatively TRBD1 (6 bases). Sampling was conducted from a patient who underwent chemoradiotherapy. The CDR3 region has the DNA TGTGCCAGCAGCCTTACAGGGTTAGATACGCAGTATTTT. Residues: CASSLTGLDTQYF.